This T cell receptor beta chain appears in the sequencing data of a study of cytomegalovirus exposure and HLA in healthy donors. Looking at the study overall: A subsequent analysis stated that the 120 or so validation repertoires were run on the same platform as the 600 to 750 first-cohort repertoires.

Here immunoSEQ multiplex PCR was the method, and the copy in TCRdb shows in-frame clones only, minus some. In the table there are 150,000 to 200,000 clones, roughly 77% of which are singletons. This receptor was taken from a woman under 40 in good health and CMV-seronegative. The sample consisted of PBMCs.

The CDR3 DNA sequence: TGTGCCAGCAGACAGGGCTCAAGAAACACCATATATTTT. Translated: CASRQGSRNTIYF. The chain is built from TRBV27 and TRBJ1-3; weak D call: TRBD1 (6 bases). This CDR3 has 13 residues. The V end was cut by 6 bases, the J end by 5 bases, with 11 bases between. CDR1 and CDR2 (germline): MNHEY, SMNVEV (reference sequence).